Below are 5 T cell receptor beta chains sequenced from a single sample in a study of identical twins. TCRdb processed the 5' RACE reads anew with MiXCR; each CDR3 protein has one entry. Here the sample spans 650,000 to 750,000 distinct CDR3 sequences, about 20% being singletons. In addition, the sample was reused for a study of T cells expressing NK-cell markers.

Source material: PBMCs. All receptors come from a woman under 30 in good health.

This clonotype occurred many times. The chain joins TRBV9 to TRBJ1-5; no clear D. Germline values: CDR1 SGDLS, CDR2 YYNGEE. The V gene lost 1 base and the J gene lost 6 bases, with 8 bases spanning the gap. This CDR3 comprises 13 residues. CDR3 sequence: CASSVNIGQPQHF. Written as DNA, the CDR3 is TGTGCCAGCAGCGTAAATATCGGTCAGCCCCAGCATTTT.

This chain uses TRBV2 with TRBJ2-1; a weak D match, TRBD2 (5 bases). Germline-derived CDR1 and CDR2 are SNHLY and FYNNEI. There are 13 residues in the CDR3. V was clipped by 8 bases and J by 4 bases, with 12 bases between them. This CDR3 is CASLNPGYNEQFF. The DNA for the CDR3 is TGTGCCAGCCTAAACCCGGGGTACAATGAGCAGTTCTTC.

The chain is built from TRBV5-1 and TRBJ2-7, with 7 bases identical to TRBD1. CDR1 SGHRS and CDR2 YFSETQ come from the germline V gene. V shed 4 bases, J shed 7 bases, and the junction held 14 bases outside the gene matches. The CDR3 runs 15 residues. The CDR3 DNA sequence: TGCGCCAGCAGCCCGCGGACAGGCCTCCCCCGAGAGCAGTACTTC. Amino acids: CASSPRTGLPREQYF.

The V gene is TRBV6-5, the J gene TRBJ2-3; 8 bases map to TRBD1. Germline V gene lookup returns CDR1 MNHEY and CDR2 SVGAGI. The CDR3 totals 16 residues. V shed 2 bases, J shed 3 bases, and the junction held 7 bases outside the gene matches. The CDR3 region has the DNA TGTGCCAGCAGTTACCGCCCCGGACAGGGTACAGATACGCAGTATTTT. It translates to CASSYRPGQGTDTQYF.

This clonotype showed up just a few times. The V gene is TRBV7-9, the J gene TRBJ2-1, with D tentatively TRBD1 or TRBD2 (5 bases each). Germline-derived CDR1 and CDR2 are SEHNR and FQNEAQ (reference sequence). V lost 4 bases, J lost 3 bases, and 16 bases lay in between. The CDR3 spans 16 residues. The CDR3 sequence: CASSWDRHILYNEQFF. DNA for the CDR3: TGTGCCAGCAGCTGGGACCGACATATCCTCTACAATGAGCAGTTCTTC.